This is a list of T cell receptor beta chains from one sample in a study of early T cells in non-severe SARS-CoV-2 infection. TCRdb reprocessed the 5' RACE reads via MiXCR and lists one record per CDR3 protein. The repertoire holds tens of thousands of distinct CDR3 sequences, over 12% seen once, with roughly 3.1% in the top ten. What was sequenced was whole blood. All receptors derive from an adult who was a healthcare worker with PCR-confirmed SARS-CoV-2 infection or an uninfected control (not recorded which). Each CDR3 is given with its conserved first and last residue.

>TRBV19|TRBJ1-5
CASSIGGYNQPQHF
>TRBV6-4|TRBJ2-5
CASSLSPGGAGTQYF
>TRBV3-1|TRBJ2-3
CASTQWDPREADTQYF
>TRBV4-2|TRBJ2-3
CASSQDSSGGIDTQYF
>TRBV7-9|TRBJ2-3
CAGGNTDTQYF
>TRBV30|TRBJ2-1
CALGHYNEQFF
>TRBV2|TRBJ2-1
CASRDSGERQFF
>TRBV30|TRBJ1-2
CAWSVKGNYGYTF
>TRBV24-1|TRBJ2-7
CATSQGAYEQYF
>TRBV4-2|TRBJ1-2
CASSPSSGGRDYGYTF
>TRBV29-1|TRBJ1-1
CSVVRGRTTEAFF
>TRBV7-6|TRBJ2-2
CVGGGGPDTGELFF
>TRBV7-9|TRBJ1-2
CASSLDGHQASPGGYTF
>TRBV19|TRBJ2-1
CASTSTSGGYNEQFF
>TRBV10-2|TRBJ2-7
CASSDSSGEQYF
>TRBV4-1|TRBJ2-5
CASRGGPQETQYF